The sequence of this T cell receptor (beta chain) was determined in a study of blood T cell repertoires in COVID-19. Sequencing was performed with immunoSEQ multiplex PCR; in TCRdb, only in-frame clones are kept and a portion is missing. The sample includes 250,000 to 350,000 clones, approximately 84% of them seen just once. Germline CDR1 SGHNT, CDR2 YYREEE (reference sequence). Trimming at V came to 5 bases and at J to 5 bases, leaving 5 bases not matched to a gene. This CDR3 is built from 13 residues. This chain connects TRBV5-4 to TRBJ2-5; 8 positions agree with TRBD2. What was sequenced was peripheral blood. The source of this sequence is a human donor with COVID-19, enrolled during active disease. The donor label of this sample is uncertain. CDR3 nucleotides: TGTGCCAGCAGGCGGGGGGAGTGGGAGACCCAGTACTTC. Residues: CASRRGEWETQYF.